The 21 T cell receptor beta chains in this list originate from one sample, sequenced in a study of cytomegalovirus exposure and HLA in healthy donors (dated by TCRdb to 2016 to 2017). Library generation was performed with the immunoSEQ multiplex PCR assay. For the multiplex PCR, a mixture combining 60 forward primers for TCR Vbeta segments and 13 reverse primers for TCR Jbeta segments was used. TCRdb limited this immuneACCESS table to in-frame rearrangements with V and J called. A share of clones is missing; checked studies link under half to unresolved V genes, and the rest is unexplained. This sample is represented by approximately 150,000 clones; around 68% of them were singletons. The ten largest clones take up around 3% of the sample. The sample comprised PBMCs. The receptors were gathered from a woman in her thirties or forties in good health and CMV-seropositive.

The chain joins TRBV4-3 to TRBJ1-2; D remains unclear. Germline loops: CDR1 LGHNA, CDR2 YSLEER. V lost 0 bases and J lost 3, with 11 bases in between. The CDR3 is 15 amino acids. This CDR3 reads CASSQDSVRYYGYTF. CDR3 nucleotide sequence: TGCGCCAGCAGCCAAGATTCAGTGAGGTACTATGGCTACACCTTC.

The rearrangement uses TRBV2 and TRBJ1-5; 7 bases line up with TRBD1. This CDR3 has 13 residues. J was trimmed by 5 bases and V by 9 bases; bases with no gene match: 7. Germline-derived CDR1 and CDR2 are SNHLY and FYNNEI. CDR3 residues: CASVGTADQPQHF. The CDR3 DNA reads TGTGCCAGTGTCGGGACAGCCGATCAGCCCCAGCATTTT.

The gene calls are TRBV5-1 and TRBJ2-1, with D unclear. Germline V gives CDR1 SGHRS, CDR2 YFSETQ. Trimming pared 1 base from V and 8 bases from J, leaving 10 bases between. The CDR3 has 13 amino acids. CDR3 DNA: TGCGCCAGCAGCTTGAAGCCGAGCGATGAGCAGTTCTTC. As protein: CASSLKPSDEQFF. Filled out from reference TRBV5-1 and TRBJ2-1, the complete variable domain reads KAGVTQTPRYLIKTRGQQVTLSCSPISGHRSVSWYQQTPGQGLQFLFEYFSETQRNKGNFPGRFSGRQFSNSRSEMNVSTLELGDSALYLCASSLKPSDEQFFGPGTRLTVL.

V gene TRBV7-2 combines with J gene TRBJ2-3; D is possibly TRBD2 (6 bases). This CDR3 region has 15 residues. V lost 2 bases to trimming and J lost 3 bases, with 12 bases between them. Germline V lookup: CDR1 SGHTA, CDR2 FQGNSA. CDR3 loop: CASSLTSRNTDTQYF. In DNA form, the CDR3 reads TGTGCCAGCAGCTTAACTAGCAGAAATACAGATACGCAGTATTTT.

V usage is TRBV5-6 and J usage is TRBJ2-3; D not resolved. The CDR3 contains 14 residues. V was cut by 2 bases and J by 3 bases, with 10 bases left in between. Germline V gene sequence: CDR1 SGHDT, CDR2 YYEEEE. The CDR3 DNA reads as TGTGCCAGCAGCTTTCTCGCGGTAACAGATACGCAGTATTTT. This encodes CASSFLAVTDTQYF.

The chain couples TRBV15 to TRBJ2-7, with 9 nucleotides matching TRBD2. V shed 1 base and J 0 bases; nucleotides not matched to a gene: 4. The CDR3 has 16 amino acids. From germline, CDR1 is LNHNV and CDR2 YYDKDF (reference sequence). The CDR3 DNA reads as TGTGCCACCAGCAGAGGACTAGCGGCCAGCTCCTACGAGCAGTACTTC. Translating gives CATSRGLAASSYEQYF.

The CDR3 here is CASSRQTGGNYGYTF. The CDR3 DNA is TGTGCCAGCAGCCGCCAGACAGGGGGTAACTATGGCTACACCTTC. The chain joins TRBV4-2 to TRBJ1-2, with 9 bases lining up with TRBD1. The germline CDR1 and CDR2 sequences are LGHNA and YNFKEQ. CDR3 length equals 15 residues. V lost 4 bases and J lost 1; bases outside the gene matches: 4.

The chain's CDR3 is CASSRGGRETQYF. The DNA of the CDR3 is TGTGCCAGCAGTCGAGGGGGCCGAGAGACCCAGTACTTC. The chain combines TRBV27 with TRBJ2-5, with TRBD1 matching over 7 bases. Trimming took 5 bases from V and 4 from J; bases not matched to a gene: 4. CDR3 size: 13 residues. CDR1 and CDR2 (germline): MNHEY, SMNVEV (reference sequence).

This chain joins TRBV4-1 and TRBJ1-5; TRBD1 aligns across 7 bases. From germline, CDR1 is MGHRA and CDR2 YSYEKL. The CDR3 sequence is 18 residues long. With V trimmed by 0 bases and J by 2 bases, 10 bases remained unmatched. The CDR3 DNA sequence: TGCGCCAGCAGCCAAGAGGGGGCACCGACAGGGCGCAATCAGCCCCAGCATTTT. This translates into CASSQEGAPTGRNQPQHF.

V usage is TRBV6-5 and J usage is TRBJ1-1; no clear D. V lost 2 bases and J lost 11, with 18 bases in between. From germline, CDR1 is MNHEY and CDR2 SVGAGI. The CDR3 consists of 14 residues. The CDR3 nucleotides are TGTGCCAGCAGTTACACCGGCCCAGGCCCCAGCGCTTTCTTT. It translates to CASSYTGPGPSAFF.

This clone has a single count. V gene TRBV6-5 combines with J gene TRBJ2-1; possibly TRBD1 for D (6 bases). This CDR3 spans 13 amino acids. Germline values: CDR1 MNHEY, CDR2 SVGAGI. V was cut by 8 bases and J by 4 bases, with 12 bases left in between. Here the CDR3 DNA reads TGTGCCAGCGAGGCCAGGGGATACAATGAGCAGTTCTTC. Translating gives CASEARGYNEQFF.

The rearrangement uses TRBV29-1 and TRBJ2-1; D possibly corresponds to TRBD2 (5 bases). Germline values: CDR1 SQVTM, CDR2 ANQGSEA. The CDR3 length is 16 residues. Trimming cost V 3 bases and J 0 bases, with 15 bases left between them. CDR3 residues: CSVDGGVQISYNEQFF. The CDR3 DNA follows: TGCAGCGTTGATGGAGGTGTACAGATCTCCTACAATGAGCAGTTCTTC.

The chain couples TRBV2 to TRBJ1-1; D uncertain. CDR1 SNHLY and CDR2 FYNNEI come from the germline V gene. The CDR3 runs 13 residues. The germline V and J ends were trimmed by 6 bases and 3 bases, with 11 bases remaining between them. CDR3 amino acids: CASRGREDTEAFF. DNA of the CDR3: TGTGCCAGCAGGGGGAGGGAGGACACTGAAGCTTTCTTT.

The chain is built from TRBV19 and TRBJ2-5; 13 nucleotides agree with TRBD2. The CDR3 contains 16 residues. Germline loops: CDR1 LNHDA, CDR2 SQIVND (reference sequence). V shed 5 bases and J 5 bases; nucleotides not matched to a gene: 8. Written as DNA, the CDR3 is TGTGCCAGTAGTCCGACACTAGCGGGGGGGCTGGAGACCCAGTACTTC. Translating it yields CASSPTLAGGLETQYF.

The chain combines TRBV7-2 with TRBJ1-3, with 7 bases aligning to TRBD1. V lost 6 bases, J lost 2 bases, and 7 bases stayed unmatched. The germline V gene has CDR1 SGHTA and CDR2 FQGNSA. This CDR3 is 15 amino acids long. This chain's CDR3 is CASSRQGDTGNTIYF. CDR3 bases: TGTGCCAGCAGTAGACAGGGCGATACTGGAAACACCATATATTTT.

The chain couples TRBV10-3 to TRBJ2-7; TRBD2 aligns across 10 bases. V lost 8 bases and J lost 1; bases outside the gene matches: 14. Germline CDR1 ENHRY, CDR2 SYGVKD. The length of the CDR3 is 17 residues. This CDR3 is CAIGPSGGRGLSYEQYF. For the CDR3, the DNA is TGTGCCATCGGGCCTAGCGGGGGACGTGGGTTGTCCTACGAGCAGTACTTC.

V is TRBV19 and J is TRBJ1-5; TRBD1 matches 9 bases. This CDR3 is 16 amino acids long. With V trimmed by 4 bases and J by 4 bases, 8 bases remained unmatched. Germline values: CDR1 LNHDA, CDR2 SQIVND (reference sequence). The chain's CDR3 is CASSTPNRGHNQPQHF. The CDR3 DNA sequence: TGTGCCAGTAGTACACCGAACAGGGGGCATAATCAGCCCCAGCATTTT.

The rearrangement uses TRBV15 and TRBJ1-6; 7 bases map to TRBD1. The CDR3 covers 13 residues. Germline V gene sequence: CDR1 LNHNV, CDR2 YYDKDF (reference sequence). V dropped 6 bases and J dropped 5; count of bases not matched to a gene: 1. The CDR3 reads CATRGTDNSPLHF. The CDR3 bases are TGTGCCACCAGGGGGACAGATAATTCACCCCTCCACTTT.

This clone came up a few times. This chain joins TRBV5-1 and TRBJ2-7; 12 nucleotides agree with TRBD1. The CDR3 has 16 amino acids. The J segment lost 5 bases and the V segment lost 2 bases, leaving 8 bases of the junction unmatched. Germline CDR1 and CDR2: SGHRS and YFSETQ. For the CDR3, the DNA is TGCGCCAGCAGCTTTATAACCGGGACAGGGGGCGACGAGCAGTACTTC. This sequence encodes CASSFITGTGGDEQYF.

The gene calls are TRBV28 and TRBJ1-2; D remains unclear. Trimming took 2 bases from V and 6 from J, leaving 10 bases between them. Germline V CDR1 and CDR2: MDHEN, SYDVKM. The CDR3 covers 13 residues. CDR3 nucleotides: TGTGCCAGCAGTTTACCGGGAAACAATGGCTACACCTTC. It is translated as CASSLPGNNGYTF.

V usage is TRBV5-8 and J usage is TRBJ1-4; 10 bases are a match to TRBD1. Germline V lookup: CDR1 SGHTS, CDR2 YDEGEE. V shed 5 bases and J 13 bases; nucleotides not matched to a gene: 14. CDR3 size: 15 residues. The CDR3: CASREPGTGEQGLFF. As DNA, the CDR3 is TGTGCCAGCAGAGAGCCCGGGACAGGGGAACAGGGACTGTTTTTT.